Listed here are 30 T cell receptor beta chains from one sample, sequenced in a study of T cell responses to AZD1222 COVID-19 vaccine. Only in-frame clones appear in the TCRdb table, and some are missing; sequencing was by immunoSEQ multiplex PCR. The top ten hold 1.7% of the sample, which has about 100,000 clones, over 90% seen once. The material sequenced was peripheral blood, taken on day 0 of AZD1222 vaccination. The receptors originated from an adult in good health.

The genes are TRBV20-1 and TRBJ2-1; D is unclear. V was clipped by 0 bases and J by 3 bases, with 0 bases between them. Germline V lookup: CDR1 DFQATT, CDR2 SNEGSKA (reference sequence). This CDR3 spans 11 amino acids. CDR3 sequence: CSARDYNEQFF. CDR3 bases: TGCAGTGCTAGAGACTACAATGAGCAGTTCTTC.

This clone was observed once. Compared with germline, one end of the junction differs, possibly owing to a read error. V and J are TRBV5-4 and TRBJ2-1; D may be TRBD2 (6 bases). The CDR3 extends over 17 amino acids. Per the germline V gene, CDR1 is SGHNT and CDR2 is YYREEE (reference sequence). CDR3 residues: CTSSLGIAAGQGNEQFF. CDR3 in DNA: TGTACCAGCAGCTTGGGAATAGCGGCAGGGCAAGGCAATGAGCAGTTCTTC.

This chain joins TRBV6-5 and TRBJ2-2; 9 nucleotides agree with TRBD1. This CDR3 region has 14 residues. Per germline, CDR1 MNHEY and CDR2 SVGAGI. Trimming took 5 bases from V and 7 from J; bases not matched to a gene: 5. CDR3 amino acids: CASSPQGAHGELFF. The CDR3 DNA is TGTGCCAGCAGTCCACAGGGGGCACACGGGGAGCTGTTTTTT.

This chain connects TRBV5-1 to TRBJ2-3, with a weak D call TRBD1 (6 bases). Germline V gene sequence: CDR1 SGHRS, CDR2 YFSETQ. V was clipped by 1 base and J by 2 bases, with 14 bases between them. CDR3 length: 16 residues. This CDR3 reads CASSLMDRKYTDTQYF. In nucleotides, the CDR3 is TGCGCCAGCAGCTTGATGGACAGAAAATACACAGATACGCAGTATTTT.

This clone was found once. The chain joins TRBV2 to TRBJ2-1; possible D gene TRBD2, 5 bases. CDR1 SNHLY and CDR2 FYNNEI come from the germline V gene. V shed 3 bases and J shed 6 bases, with 9 bases lying between them. This CDR3 has 13 amino acids. In DNA form, the CDR3 reads TGTGCCAGCAGTGATGGACTGACCAATGAGCAGTTCTTC. It translates to CASSDGLTNEQFF.

The sample holds one count of this clone. The chain links TRBV28 to TRBJ1-5; D is uncertain. This CDR3 spans 12 amino acids. Germline V CDR1 and CDR2: MDHEN, SYDVKM. With 4 bases removed from V and 7 bases from J, the gap between germline ends came to 8 bases. In DNA form, the CDR3 reads TGTGCCAGCAGTTCTCGTAGGCAGCCCCAGCATTTT. This encodes CASSSRRQPQHF.

DNA of the CDR3: TGTGCCAGCAGTTCCGAGAGTTCCTCACCCACAGATACGCAGTATTTT. Its translation is CASSSESSSPTDTQYF. This sequence joins TRBV28 and TRBJ2-3; no reliable D call. Germline V gene lookup returns CDR1 MDHEN and CDR2 SYDVKM. The CDR3 has 16 residues. V was clipped by 4 bases and J by 2 bases, with 16 bases between them.

V and J are TRBV14 and TRBJ2-2; no clear D gene. The germline gives CDR1 SGHDN, CDR2 FVKESK. V shed 4 bases and J shed 3 bases, with 9 bases lying between them. There are 14 residues in the CDR3. CDR3 coding DNA: TGTGCCAGCAGCCCCGGAAGCTACACCGGGGAGCTGTTTTTT. As protein: CASSPGSYTGELFF. The full variable domain, in which reference TRBV14 and TRBJ2-2 provide the parts outside the CDR3, is EAGVTQFPSHSVIEKGQTVTLRCDPISGHDNLYWYRRVMGKEIKFLLHFVKESKQDESGMPNNRFLAERTGGTYSTLKVQPAELEDSGVYFCASSPGSYTGELFFGEGSRLTVL.

This sequence joins TRBV7-9 and TRBJ1-1; 8 bases are shared with TRBD1. Per germline, CDR1 SEHNR and CDR2 FQNEAQ (reference sequence). Germline trimming cut 4 bases from V and 5 bases from J; bases unmatched to any gene: 9. This CDR3 has 15 amino acids. The CDR3 sequence is CASSSPTGARTEAFF. The CDR3 DNA is TGTGCCAGCAGCTCTCCGACAGGGGCGAGAACTGAAGCTTTCTTT.

The chain joins TRBV30 to TRBJ2-2; D is perhaps TRBD1 or TRBD2 (5 bases each). V gave up 8 bases and J gave up 6 bases, with 19 bases separating them. The CDR3 runs 14 residues. Germline V gene data show CDR1 as GTSNPN and CDR2 as SVGIG (reference sequence). Written as DNA, the CDR3 is TGTGCCCGGGACGTGAGAGAGCAGGCCGGGGAGCTGTTTTTT. Its protein is CARDVREQAGELFF. Full variable domain (remainder filled in from reference TRBV30 and TRBJ2-2): SQTIHQWPATLVQPVGSPLSLECTVEGTSNPNLYWYRQAAGRGLQLLFYSVGIGQISSEVPQNLSASRPQDRQFILSSKKLLLSDSGFYLCARDVREQAGELFFGEGSRLTVL.

This rearrangement joins TRBV7-3 to TRBJ2-3; D may be TRBD2 (6 bases). Germline V gene sequence: CDR1 SGHTA, CDR2 FQGTGA. The CDR3 sequence is 14 residues long. Trimming left V 4 bases short and J 6 bases short, with 14 bases between. The CDR3 loop reads CASSSDYRTDTQYF. DNA of the CDR3: TGTGCCAGCAGCTCGGACTACCGGACGGATACGCAGTATTTT.

The genes are TRBV6-5 and TRBJ1-1; tentative D call: TRBD1 (5 bases). Trimming took off 0 bases at V and 6 bases at J, with 14 bases between the two ends. The germline gives CDR1 MNHEY, CDR2 SVGAGI. The CDR3 contains 15 residues. The CDR3 loop is CASSYSRWGKPEAFF. DNA of the CDR3: TGTGCCAGCAGTTACTCGAGATGGGGGAAACCTGAAGCTTTCTTT.

The chain has TRBV6-5 and TRBJ2-7; D may be TRBD2 (5 bases). The CDR3 runs 14 residues. The germline gives CDR1 MNHEY, CDR2 SVGAGI. V was clipped by 0 bases and J by 3 bases, with 9 bases between them. The chain's CDR3 is CASSYSGRGYEQYF. For the CDR3, the DNA is TGTGCCAGCAGTTACTCGGGGAGAGGCTACGAGCAGTACTTC.

The chain carries TRBV6-4 and TRBJ1-2, with TRBD1 matching over 9 bases. This CDR3 region has 13 residues. CDR1 MRHNA and CDR2 SNTAGT come from the germline V gene. Unmatched junction bases numbered 3, after V lost 5 bases and J lost 5 bases. The CDR3 region has the DNA TGTGCCAGCAGTCCCGGGACAGGGTATGGCTACACCTTC. The encoded protein is CASSPGTGYGYTF.

The gene calls are TRBV5-1 and TRBJ2-1; D unclear. Germline lookup yields CDR1 SGHRS and CDR2 YFSETQ. Deletions cut 4 bases from V and 7 bases from J, with 12 bases between. CDR3 length: 13 residues. Here the CDR3 reads CASSPGRVNEQFF. The CDR3 DNA follows: TGCGCCAGCAGCCCCGGAAGGGTGAATGAGCAGTTCTTC.

The chain is built from TRBV28 and TRBJ2-5, with no clear D. The V and J ends lost 3 bases and 0 bases respectively, with 8 bases between them. This CDR3 has 14 amino acids. Germline loops: CDR1 MDHEN, CDR2 SYDVKM. As DNA, the CDR3 is TGTGCCAGCAGTTTCGAGTTGTACCAAGAGACCCAGTACTTC. Residues: CASSFELYQETQYF.

The chain has TRBV7-2 and TRBJ2-7; 10 positions match TRBD2. This CDR3 region has 16 residues. Germline V gives CDR1 SGHTA, CDR2 FQGNSA. V was clipped by 8 bases and J by 4 bases; unmatched bases: 14. The CDR3 region is CASQIAGGPTAYEQYF. In nucleotides, the CDR3 is TGTGCCAGCCAAATAGCGGGAGGTCCCACCGCTTACGAGCAGTACTTC.

The rearrangement uses TRBV27 and TRBJ1-6; D gene ambiguous. The CDR3 sequence is 13 residues long. Germline CDR1 reads MNHEY; CDR2 reads SMNVEV (reference sequence). Trimming pared 3 bases from V and 9 bases from J, leaving 9 bases between. The CDR3: CASSFYPGSPLHF. The CDR3 nucleotides read TGTGCCAGCAGTTTTTATCCGGGTTCACCCCTCCACTTT.

This chain joins TRBV5-6 and TRBJ2-5; D is tentatively TRBD1 or TRBD2 (5 bases each). Germline loops: CDR1 SGHDT, CDR2 YYEEEE. The V and J ends lost 4 bases and 2 bases respectively, with 12 bases between them. The length of the CDR3 is 14 residues. The CDR3 DNA reads as TGTGCCAGCAGCCTTATGGGGACGCAAGAGACCCAGTACTTC. Its translation is CASSLMGTQETQYF.

This chain joins TRBV4-1 and TRBJ1-4, with TRBD1 as a possible D gene (6 bases). V lost 0 bases and J 0 bases, leaving 17 bases between the germline ends. Germline loops: CDR1 MGHRA, CDR2 YSYEKL. CDR3 length: 19 amino acids. CDR3 in DNA: TGCGCCAGCAGCCAAGATCTAGGGGGGCCGAGGACAACTAATGAAAAACTGTTTTTT. Amino acids: CASSQDLGGPRTTNEKLFF.

The V and J genes are TRBV28 and TRBJ2-3; 8 nucleotides match TRBD2. Unmatched junction bases numbered 4, after V lost 7 bases and J lost 4 bases. The CDR3 runs to 13 residues. Germline V gene data show CDR1 as MDHEN and CDR2 as SYDVKM. The DNA for the CDR3 is TGTGCCAGCATGTCGGGAGGGCCAGATACGCAGTATTTT. Its protein product is CASMSGGPDTQYF.

This clone was seen once. The DNA of the CDR3 is TGTGCCAGCAGCCCGCAGAGGCGGGAAGCTTTCTTT. Protein sequence: CASSPQRREAFF. The chain carries TRBV11-2 and TRBJ1-1, with D uncertain. V was trimmed by 5 bases and J by 8 bases, leaving 12 bases between them. Germline loops: CDR1 SGHAT, CDR2 FQNNGV. This CDR3 contains 12 residues.

This chain links TRBV9 with TRBJ1-2; TRBD1 matches at 8 bases. V was clipped by 4 bases and J by 13 bases; unmatched bases: 15. This CDR3 has 14 residues. The germline CDR1 and CDR2 sequences are SGDLS and YYNGEE. CDR3: CASSPPSGTGPPTF. DNA for the CDR3: TGTGCCAGCAGCCCACCAAGTGGGACAGGTCCCCCCACCTTC.

V and J are TRBV7-9 and TRBJ1-5; D gene unclear. This CDR3 is 14 amino acids long. CDR1 is SEHNR, CDR2 FQNEAQ, per germline (reference sequence). The V end lost 5 bases, the J end lost 2 bases, and 10 bases lay between the germline ends. CDR3 loop: CASSPGSGNQPQHF. As DNA, the CDR3 is TGTGCCAGCAGCCCCGGATCAGGCAATCAGCCCCAGCATTTT.

This clone was seen only once. The rearrangement links TRBV29-1 to TRBJ1-5; a weak D match, TRBD1 (5 bases). This CDR3 spans 11 amino acids. Trimming took 6 bases from V and 6 from J, leaving 9 bases between them. Per germline, CDR1 SQVTM and CDR2 ANQGSEA. The CDR3 loop reads CSVRGPQPQHF. The CDR3 region has the DNA TGCAGCGTGAGGGGCCCTCAGCCCCAGCATTTT.

The chain has TRBV2 and TRBJ2-2; D ambiguous. The germline CDR1 and CDR2 sequences are SNHLY and FYNNEI. V was shortened by 4 bases and J by 0 bases, with 3 bases between the two germline ends. The CDR3 is 13 amino acids. CDR3 sequence (DNA): TGTGCCAGCAGTGGGGCGAACACCGGGGAGCTGTTTTTT. Protein: CASSGANTGELFF.

The rearrangement joins TRBV27 to TRBJ1-6; D call uncertain. The CDR3 totals 13 residues. Trimming removed 5 bases at V and 10 bases at J, with 12 bases between. Germline CDR1 reads MNHEY; CDR2 reads SMNVEV (reference sequence). The CDR3 DNA sequence: TGTGCCAGCAGTCTAAACCCGGGATCACCCCTCCACTTT. Protein: CASSLNPGSPLHF.

This clone was recorded only once. The DNA for the CDR3 is TGTGCCAGCAGCTTATGGGCAGGGGAGGGATACAATGAGCAGTTCTTC. Translation: CASSLWAGEGYNEQFF. This chain uses TRBV7-8 with TRBJ2-1; D might be TRBD2 (7 bases). The length of the CDR3 is 16 residues. Germline values: CDR1 SGHVS, CDR2 FQNEAQ. Trimming removed 2 bases from V and 4 bases from J, with 15 bases in between.

The rearrangement joins TRBV30 to TRBJ2-7; a weak D match, TRBD1 (6 bases). V was clipped by 1 base and J by 0 bases, with 10 bases between them. Germline CDR1 reads GTSNPN; CDR2 reads SVGIG (reference sequence). The CDR3 contains 14 residues. CDR3 amino acids: CAWSANRDSYEQYF. The CDR3 nucleotides are TGTGCCTGGAGTGCAAACAGGGACTCCTACGAGCAGTACTTC.

The rearrangement joins TRBV19 to TRBJ2-3; D gene ambiguous. This CDR3 has 14 residues. The V end was cut by 3 bases, the J end by 0 bases, with 7 bases between. CDR1 is LNHDA and CDR2 is SQIVND in the germline V gene (reference sequence). In DNA, the CDR3 is TGTGCCAGTAGTATGGACGGTAGCACAGATACGCAGTATTTT. This gives the protein CASSMDGSTDTQYF.